A single sample gave rise to the 10 T cell receptor beta chains below, sequenced in a study of T cells in Graves' hyperthyroidism and ophthalmopathy. The CDR3 regions of TCR beta were amplified from RNA transcripts. When the TCR CDR3 underwent first-round RT-PCR, the HTBI primer set was used. One entry per CDR3 protein results from TCRdb running MiXCR on the multiplex PCR reads. The sample has some 600,000 distinct CDR3 sequences, over 11% seen once. Sequencing input: blood. Every receptor here comes from a woman aged 25 to 45 with Graves' hyperthyroidism that later progressed to Graves' ophthalmopathy.

This clonotype has a handful of counts. This chain uses TRBV12-3 or TRBV12-4 with TRBJ1-6, with D hard to call. The CDR3 contains 13 residues. Trimming removed 1 base from V and 9 bases from J, with 7 bases in between. The DNA of the CDR3 is TGTGCCAGCAGTTTAGACAGTATTTCACCCCTCCACTTT. Residues: CASSLDSISPLHF.

Concerning this clonotype itself: Given a much more abundant clone one base away, this may be a read error. The V call is TRBV6-5, the J call TRBJ2-7; tentative D call: TRBD2 (6 bases). CDR3 length equals 14 residues. In germline, CDR1 is MNHEY, CDR2 SVGAGI. The CDR3 coding sequence is TGTGCCAGCAGTTTTCGCAGGGACTCCTACGAGCGGTACTTC. Translation gives CASSFRRDSYERYF.

The V gene is TRBV20-1, the J gene TRBJ1-5; D is ambiguous. Deletions cut 0 bases from V and 6 bases from J, with 12 bases between. The CDR3 has 14 residues. Looked up from germline, CDR1 is DFQATT and CDR2 is SNEGSKA (reference sequence). CDR3: CSARDLTGVQPQHF. The DNA for the CDR3 is TGCAGTGCTAGAGATTTGACTGGTGTTCAGCCCCAGCATTTT.

A word on this clonotype: A read error is possible here, since a much larger clone lies one base away. The chain has TRBV12-3 or TRBV12-4 and TRBJ2-3; 8 bases agree with TRBD2. CDR3 length: 16 amino acids. The V segment lost 3 bases and the J segment 4 bases; nucleotides outside the gene matches: 9. The CDR3 loop is CASSFSMREVADTQYF. For the CDR3, the DNA is TGTGCCAGCAGTTTCTCGATGCGGGAGGTCGCAGATACGCAGTATTTT.

The sample holds many counts of this clonotype. Written as DNA, the CDR3 is TGTGCCAGCAGCTTAGGTAGAATAGGCCAACGGGCCTACGAGCAGTACTTC. Its protein product is CASSLGRIGQRAYEQYF. This chain joins TRBV11-2 and TRBJ2-7, with D hard to call. The CDR3 contains 17 residues. Germline CDR1 SGHAT, CDR2 FQNNGV. The germline V and J ends were trimmed by 1 base and 2 bases, with 18 bases remaining between them.

This clonotype has a count of ten or more. The V gene is TRBV28, the J gene TRBJ1-2, with TRBD1 as a possible D gene (5 bases). Germline V gene data show CDR1 as MDHEN and CDR2 as SYDVKM. V was cut by 3 bases and J by 5 bases, with 13 bases left in between. The CDR3 contains 14 residues. Written as DNA, the CDR3 is TGTGCCAGCAGTTTCTATTCGGGGCAGTATGGCTACACCTTC. It yields the protein CASSFYSGQYGYTF.

This clonotype was counted at least ten times. The chain combines TRBV27 with TRBJ2-1, with 10 bases lining up with TRBD2. The CDR3 totals 15 residues. Germline V lookup: CDR1 MNHEY, CDR2 SMNVEV (reference sequence). Trimming at V came to 4 bases and at J to 5 bases, leaving 5 bases not matched to a gene. The CDR3 DNA reads as TGTGCCAGCAGTTCACTAGCGGGAAATAACAATGAGCAGTTCTTC. It yields the protein CASSSLAGNNNEQFF.

This clonotype was counted ten times or more. V gene TRBV30 combines with J gene TRBJ2-1; D is ambiguous. Trimming removed 2 bases from V and 1 base from J, with 15 bases in between. The CDR3 covers 16 residues. CDR1 and CDR2 from the germline V gene are GTSNPN and SVGIG (reference sequence). CDR3 protein: CAWSHLGGSSYNEQFF. CDR3 DNA sequence: TGTGCCTGGAGTCATTTGGGCGGTTCGTCCTACAATGAGCAGTTCTTC. The variable domain in full, with the rest retrieved from reference TRBV30 and TRBJ2-1, is SQTIHQWPATLVQPVGSPLSLECTVEGTSNPNLYWYRQAAGRGLQLLFYSVGIGQISSEVPQNLSASRPQDRQFILSSKKLLLSDSGFYLCAWSHLGGSSYNEQFFGPGTRLTVL.

The V gene is TRBV27, the J gene TRBJ2-1; 11 bases are a match to TRBD2. The germline V gene has CDR1 MNHEY and CDR2 SMNVEV (reference sequence). This CDR3 has 18 residues. V lost 4 bases and J lost 4; bases outside the gene matches: 12. The CDR3 is CASSSRLAGSSIYNEQFF. For the CDR3, the DNA is TGTGCCAGCAGTTCACGACTAGCGGGATCCTCGATATACAATGAGCAGTTCTTC.

This clonotype occurred a few times. Mismatch with germline at one junction end may stem from a read error. This chain joins TRBV20-1 and TRBJ1-5, with D maybe TRBD1 (5 bases). This CDR3 is 14 amino acids long. Germline V gene lookup returns CDR1 DFQATT and CDR2 SNEGSKA (reference sequence). The CDR3 sequence: CSAPRGNSDQPQHF. CDR3 coding DNA: TGCAGTGCTCCGCGGGGCAATAGCGATCAGCCCCAGCATTTT.